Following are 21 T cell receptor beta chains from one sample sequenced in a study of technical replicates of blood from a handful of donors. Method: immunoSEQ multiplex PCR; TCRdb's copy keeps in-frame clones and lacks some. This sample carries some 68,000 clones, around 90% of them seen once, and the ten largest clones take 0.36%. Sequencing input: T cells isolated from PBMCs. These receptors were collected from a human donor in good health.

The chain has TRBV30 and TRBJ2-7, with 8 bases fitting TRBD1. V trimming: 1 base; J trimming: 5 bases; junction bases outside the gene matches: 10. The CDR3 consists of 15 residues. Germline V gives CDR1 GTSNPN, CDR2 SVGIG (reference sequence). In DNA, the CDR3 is TGTGCCTGGAGTGGCTTGGACAGGGACGAGGACGAGCAGTACTTC. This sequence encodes CAWSGLDRDEDEQYF.

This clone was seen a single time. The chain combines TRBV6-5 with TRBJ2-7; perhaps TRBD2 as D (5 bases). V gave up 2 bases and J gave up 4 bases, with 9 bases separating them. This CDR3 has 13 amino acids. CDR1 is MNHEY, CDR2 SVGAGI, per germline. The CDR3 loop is CASSYLTGYEQYF. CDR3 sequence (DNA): TGTGCCAGCAGTTACCTTACGGGATACGAGCAGTACTTC.

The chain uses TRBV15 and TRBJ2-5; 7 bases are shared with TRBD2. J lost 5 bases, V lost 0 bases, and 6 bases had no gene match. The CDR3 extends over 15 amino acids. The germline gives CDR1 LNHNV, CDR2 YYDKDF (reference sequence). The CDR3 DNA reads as TGTGCCACCAGCAGAGATAAAGCGGGATGGGAGACCCAGTACTTC. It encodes CATSRDKAGWETQYF.

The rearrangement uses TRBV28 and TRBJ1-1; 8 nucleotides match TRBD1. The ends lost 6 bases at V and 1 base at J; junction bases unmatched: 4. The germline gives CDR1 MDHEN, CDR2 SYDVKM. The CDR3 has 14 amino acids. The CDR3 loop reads CASSLGQANTEAFF. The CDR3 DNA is TGTGCCAGCAGCCTGGGACAGGCGAACACTGAAGCTTTCTTT.

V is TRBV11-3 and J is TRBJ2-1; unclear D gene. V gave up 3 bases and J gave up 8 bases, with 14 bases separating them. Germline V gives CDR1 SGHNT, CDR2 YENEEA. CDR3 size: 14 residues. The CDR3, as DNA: TGTGCCAGCAGCTTTATTAGTCCCTTCGATGAGCAGTTCTTC. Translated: CASSFISPFDEQFF.

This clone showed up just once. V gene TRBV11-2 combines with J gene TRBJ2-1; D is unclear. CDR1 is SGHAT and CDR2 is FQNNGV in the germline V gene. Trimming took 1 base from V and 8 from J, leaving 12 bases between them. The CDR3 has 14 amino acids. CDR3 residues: CASSLGGSYDEQFF. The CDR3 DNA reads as TGTGCCAGCAGCTTAGGAGGTAGTTACGATGAGCAGTTCTTC. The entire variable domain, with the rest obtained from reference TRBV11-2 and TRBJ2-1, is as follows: EAGVAQSPRYKIIEKRQSVAFWCNPISGHATLYWYQQILGQGPKLLIQFQNNGVVDDSQLPKDRFSAERLKGVDSTLKIQPAKLEDSAVYLCASSLGGSYDEQFFGPGTRLTVL.

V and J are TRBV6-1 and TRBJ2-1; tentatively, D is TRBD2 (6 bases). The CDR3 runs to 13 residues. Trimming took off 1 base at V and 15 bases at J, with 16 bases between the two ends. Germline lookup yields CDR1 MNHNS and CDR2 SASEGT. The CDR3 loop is CASSEELAASPFF. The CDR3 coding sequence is TGTGCCAGCAGTGAAGAACTAGCTGCCAGCCCGTTCTTC.

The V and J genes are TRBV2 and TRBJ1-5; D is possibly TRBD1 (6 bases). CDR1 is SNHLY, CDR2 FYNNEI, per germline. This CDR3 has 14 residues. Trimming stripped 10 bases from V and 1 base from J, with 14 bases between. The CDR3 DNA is TGTGCCACACAGGGTAGTGGGAGCAATCAGCCCCAGCATTTT. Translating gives CATQGSGSNQPQHF.

The CDR3 spells CASSEGVAGGYTGELFF. CDR3 in DNA: TGTGCCAGCAGTGAGGGAGTAGCGGGAGGCTACACCGGGGAGCTGTTTTTT. The chain couples TRBV6-1 to TRBJ2-2; 10 bases match TRBD2. This CDR3 region has 17 residues. The V gene's germline CDR1 is MNHNS and CDR2 SASEGT. J was trimmed by 3 bases and V by 3 bases; bases with no gene match: 7.

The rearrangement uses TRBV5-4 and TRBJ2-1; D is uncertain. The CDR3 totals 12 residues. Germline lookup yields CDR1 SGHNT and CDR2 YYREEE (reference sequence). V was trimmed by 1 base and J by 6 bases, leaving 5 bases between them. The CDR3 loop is CASSLSSNEQFF. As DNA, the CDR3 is TGTGCCAGCAGCTTGAGCTCCAATGAGCAGTTCTTC.

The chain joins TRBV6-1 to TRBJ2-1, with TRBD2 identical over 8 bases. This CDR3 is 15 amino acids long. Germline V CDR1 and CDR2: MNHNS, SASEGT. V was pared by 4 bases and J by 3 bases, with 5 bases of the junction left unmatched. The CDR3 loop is CASSVTSGNYNEQFF. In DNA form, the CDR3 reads TGTGCCAGCAGTGTAACTAGCGGTAACTACAATGAGCAGTTCTTC.

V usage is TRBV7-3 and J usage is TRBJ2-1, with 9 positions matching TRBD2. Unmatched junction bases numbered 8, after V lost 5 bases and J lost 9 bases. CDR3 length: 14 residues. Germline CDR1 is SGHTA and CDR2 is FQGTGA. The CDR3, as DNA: TGTGCCAGCAGCCGGGCGGGAGGGCCCCTTGAGCAGTTCTTC. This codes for CASSRAGGPLEQFF.

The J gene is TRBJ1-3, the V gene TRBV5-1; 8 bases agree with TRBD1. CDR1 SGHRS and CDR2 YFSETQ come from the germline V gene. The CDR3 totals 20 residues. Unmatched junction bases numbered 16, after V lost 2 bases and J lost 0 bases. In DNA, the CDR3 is TGCGCCAGCAGCTTTTCATTGGTGGGACAGGCATACGACTCTGGAAACACCATATATTTT. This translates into CASSFSLVGQAYDSGNTIYF.

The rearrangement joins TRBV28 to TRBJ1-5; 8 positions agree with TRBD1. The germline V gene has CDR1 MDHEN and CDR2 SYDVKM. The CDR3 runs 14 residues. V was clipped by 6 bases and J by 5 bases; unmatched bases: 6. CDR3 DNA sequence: TGTGCCAGCAGAGGCAGGGGGCTGGATCAGCCCCAGCATTTT. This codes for CASRGRGLDQPQHF.

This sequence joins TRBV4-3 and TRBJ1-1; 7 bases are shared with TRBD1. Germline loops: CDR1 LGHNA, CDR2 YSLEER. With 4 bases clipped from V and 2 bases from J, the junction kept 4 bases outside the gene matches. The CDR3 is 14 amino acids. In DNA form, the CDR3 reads TGCGCCAGCAGCCTAAGACAGGGAAACACTGAAGCTTTCTTT. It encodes CASSLRQGNTEAFF.

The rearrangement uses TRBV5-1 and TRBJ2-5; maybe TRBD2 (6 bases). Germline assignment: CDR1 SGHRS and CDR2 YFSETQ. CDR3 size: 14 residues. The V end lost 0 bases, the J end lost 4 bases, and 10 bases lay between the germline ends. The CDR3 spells CASSLGRGSETQYF. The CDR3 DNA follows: TGCGCCAGCAGCTTGGGGCGGGGATCAGAGACCCAGTACTTC.

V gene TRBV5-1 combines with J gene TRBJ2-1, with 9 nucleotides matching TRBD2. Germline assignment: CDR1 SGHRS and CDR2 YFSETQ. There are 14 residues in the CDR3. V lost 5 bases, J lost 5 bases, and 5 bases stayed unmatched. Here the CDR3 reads CASSSREGNNEQFF. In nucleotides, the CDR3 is TGCGCCAGCAGTTCGCGGGAGGGAAACAATGAGCAGTTCTTC.

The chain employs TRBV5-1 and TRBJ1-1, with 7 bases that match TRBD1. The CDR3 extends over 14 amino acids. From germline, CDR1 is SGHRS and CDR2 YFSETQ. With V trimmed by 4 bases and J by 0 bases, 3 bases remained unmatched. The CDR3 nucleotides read TGCGCCAGCAGCGTGGGACAGATGAACACTGAAGCTTTCTTT. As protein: CASSVGQMNTEAFF.

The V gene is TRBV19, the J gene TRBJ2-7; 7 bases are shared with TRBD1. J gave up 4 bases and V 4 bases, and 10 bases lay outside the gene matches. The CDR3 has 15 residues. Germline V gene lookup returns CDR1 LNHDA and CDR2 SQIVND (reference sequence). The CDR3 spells CASSTWAGGNYEQYF. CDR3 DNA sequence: TGTGCCAGTAGTACTTGGGCAGGGGGAAATTACGAGCAGTACTTC.

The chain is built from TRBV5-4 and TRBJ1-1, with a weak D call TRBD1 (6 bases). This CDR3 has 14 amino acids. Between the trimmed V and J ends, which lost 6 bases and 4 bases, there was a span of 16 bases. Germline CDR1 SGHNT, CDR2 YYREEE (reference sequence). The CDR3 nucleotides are TGTGCCAGCAACCACAGGGATCTGGGCACTGAAGCTTTCTTT. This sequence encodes CASNHRDLGTEAFF.

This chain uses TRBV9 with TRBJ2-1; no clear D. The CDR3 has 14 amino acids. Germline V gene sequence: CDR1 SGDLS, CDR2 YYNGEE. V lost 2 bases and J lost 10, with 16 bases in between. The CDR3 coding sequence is TGTGCCAGCAGCGTCCTTTCCCCCTATGCAGAGCAGTTCTTC. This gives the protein CASSVLSPYAEQFF.